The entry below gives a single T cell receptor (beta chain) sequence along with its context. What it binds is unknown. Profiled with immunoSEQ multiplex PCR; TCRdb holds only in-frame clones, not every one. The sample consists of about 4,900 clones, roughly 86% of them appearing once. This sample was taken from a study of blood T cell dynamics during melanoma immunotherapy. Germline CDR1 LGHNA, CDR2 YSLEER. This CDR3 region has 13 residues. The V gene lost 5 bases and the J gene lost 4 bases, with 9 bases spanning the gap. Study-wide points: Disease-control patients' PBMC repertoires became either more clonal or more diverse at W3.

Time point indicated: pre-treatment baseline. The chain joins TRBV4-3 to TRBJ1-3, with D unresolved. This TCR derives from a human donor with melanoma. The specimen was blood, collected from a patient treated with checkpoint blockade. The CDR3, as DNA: TGCGCCAGCAGCTTTTCCGTCGGAAACACCATATATTTT. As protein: CASSFSVGNTIYF.